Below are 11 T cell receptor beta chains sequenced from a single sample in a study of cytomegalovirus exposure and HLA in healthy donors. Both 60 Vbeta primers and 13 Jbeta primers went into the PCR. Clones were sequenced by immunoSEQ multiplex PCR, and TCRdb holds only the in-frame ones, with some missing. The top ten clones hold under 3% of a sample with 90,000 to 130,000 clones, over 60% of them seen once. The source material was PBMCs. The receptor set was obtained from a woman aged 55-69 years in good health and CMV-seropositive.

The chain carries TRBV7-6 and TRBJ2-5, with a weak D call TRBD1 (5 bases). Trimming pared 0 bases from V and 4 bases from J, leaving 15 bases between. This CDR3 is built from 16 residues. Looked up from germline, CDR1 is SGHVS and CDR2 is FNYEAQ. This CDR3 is CASSLATPGAGETQYF. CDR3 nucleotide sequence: TGTGCCAGCAGCTTAGCGACGCCTGGGGCCGGAGAGACCCAGTACTTC.

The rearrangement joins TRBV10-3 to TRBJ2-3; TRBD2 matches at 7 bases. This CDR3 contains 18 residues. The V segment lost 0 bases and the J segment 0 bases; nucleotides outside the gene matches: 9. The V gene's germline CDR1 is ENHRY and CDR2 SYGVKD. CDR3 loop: CAISESAASGASTDTQYF. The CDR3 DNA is TGTGCCATCAGTGAGTCAGCAGCTAGCGGAGCGAGCACAGATACGCAGTATTTT.

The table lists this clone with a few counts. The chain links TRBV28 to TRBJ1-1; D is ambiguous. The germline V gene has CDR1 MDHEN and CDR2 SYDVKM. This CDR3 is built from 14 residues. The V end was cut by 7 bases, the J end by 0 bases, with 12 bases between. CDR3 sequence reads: CASKFGEMNTEAFF. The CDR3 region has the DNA TGTGCCAGCAAGTTTGGTGAGATGAACACTGAAGCTTTCTTT.

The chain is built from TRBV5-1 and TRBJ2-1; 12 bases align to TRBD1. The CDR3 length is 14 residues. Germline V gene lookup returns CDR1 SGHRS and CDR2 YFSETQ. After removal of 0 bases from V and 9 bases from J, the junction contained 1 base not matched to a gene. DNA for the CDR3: TGCGCCAGCAGCTTGGGGGACAGGGGGCTTGAGCAGTTCTTC. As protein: CASSLGDRGLEQFF.

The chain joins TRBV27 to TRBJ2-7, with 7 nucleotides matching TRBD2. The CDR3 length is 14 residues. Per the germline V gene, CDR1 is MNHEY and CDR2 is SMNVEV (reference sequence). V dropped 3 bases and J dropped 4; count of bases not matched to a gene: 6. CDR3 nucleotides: TGTGCCAGCAGTTTGGGCGGGAGCTGGTACGAGCAGTACTTC. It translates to CASSLGGSWYEQYF.

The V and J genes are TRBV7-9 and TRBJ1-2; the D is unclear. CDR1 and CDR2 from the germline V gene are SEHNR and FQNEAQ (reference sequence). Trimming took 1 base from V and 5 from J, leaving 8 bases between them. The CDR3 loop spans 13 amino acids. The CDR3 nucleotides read TGTGCCAGCAGCTTAGACGGGGATTATGGCTACACCTTC. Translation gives CASSLDGDYGYTF. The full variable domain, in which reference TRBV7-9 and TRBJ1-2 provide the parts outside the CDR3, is DTGVSQNPRHKITKRGQNVTFRCDPISEHNRLYWYRQTLGQGPEFLTYFQNEAQLEKSRLLSDRFSAERPKGSFSTLEIQRTEQGDSAMYLCASSLDGDYGYTFGSGTRLTVV.

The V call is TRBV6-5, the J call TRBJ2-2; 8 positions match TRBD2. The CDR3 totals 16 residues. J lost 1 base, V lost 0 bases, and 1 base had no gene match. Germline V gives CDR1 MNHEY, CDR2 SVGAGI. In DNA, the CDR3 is TGTGCCAGCAGTTACTCCCTAGCGGGGAACACCGGGGAGCTGTTTTTT. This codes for CASSYSLAGNTGELFF.

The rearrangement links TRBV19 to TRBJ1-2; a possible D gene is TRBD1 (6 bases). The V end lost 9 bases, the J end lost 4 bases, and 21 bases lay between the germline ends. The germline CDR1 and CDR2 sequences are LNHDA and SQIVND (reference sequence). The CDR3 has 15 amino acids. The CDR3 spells CASRQEAVGFYGYTF. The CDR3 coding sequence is TGTGCCAGCCGACAGGAAGCGGTGGGATTCTATGGCTACACCTTC.

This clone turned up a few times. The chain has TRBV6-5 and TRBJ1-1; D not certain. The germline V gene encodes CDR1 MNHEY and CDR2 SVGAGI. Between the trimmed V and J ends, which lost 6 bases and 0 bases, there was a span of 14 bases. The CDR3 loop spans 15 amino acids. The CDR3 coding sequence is TGTGCCAGCAGCTCTGCAATCAACATGAACACTGAAGCTTTCTTT. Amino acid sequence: CASSSAINMNTEAFF.

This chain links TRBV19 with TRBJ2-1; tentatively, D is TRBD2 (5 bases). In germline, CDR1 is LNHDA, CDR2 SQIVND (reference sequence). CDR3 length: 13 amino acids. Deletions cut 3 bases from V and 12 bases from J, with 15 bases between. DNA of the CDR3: TGTGCCAGTAGTATGATGGAACGGGGAAGGCAGTTCTTC. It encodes CASSMMERGRQFF.

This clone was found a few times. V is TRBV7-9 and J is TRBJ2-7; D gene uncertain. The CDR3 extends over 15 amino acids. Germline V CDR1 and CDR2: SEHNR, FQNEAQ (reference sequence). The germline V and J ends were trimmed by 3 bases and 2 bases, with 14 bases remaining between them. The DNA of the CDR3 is TGTGCCAGCAGCTTTTCTTCCGGCGGAACCTACGAGCAGTACTTC. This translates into CASSFSSGGTYEQYF.